The sample holds many counts of the clone carrying this T cell receptor beta chain. TCRdb analysed the 5' RACE reads with MiXCR anew, one entry per CDR3 protein. This sample has 250,000 or so distinct CDR3 sequences, with 6% to 7.5% found just once. Deletions cut 4 bases from V and 5 bases from J, with 16 bases between. Germline V gene data show CDR1 as SGHRS and CDR2 as YFSETQ. CDR3 length equals 14 residues. The sample comes from a study of T cells after yellow fever vaccination. About the research overall: With SMART-Seq v4 Ultra Low Input, the fractions containing low cell numbers were prepared.

This chain joins TRBV5-1 and TRBJ2-7; D is unclear. The receptor was isolated from a man aged 25 to 45 who received the YFV17D yellow fever vaccine. Here the sequenced sample was CD4+ T cells sorted from PBMCs, taken 15 days after the yellow fever booster vaccination. This CDR3 is CASSVQSVGNEQYF. The CDR3 nucleotides read TGCGCCAGCAGCGTGCAGTCCGTTGGAAACGAGCAGTACTTC. The full variable domain, completed using reference TRBV5-1 and TRBJ2-7, is KAGVTQTPRYLIKTRGQQVTLSCSPISGHRSVSWYQQTPGQGLQFLFEYFSETQRNKGNFPGRFSGRQFSNSRSEMNVSTLELGDSALYLCASSVQSVGNEQYFGPGTRLTVT.